A single sample gave rise to the 23 T cell receptor beta chains below, sequenced in a study of technical replicates of blood from several donors. Generated by immunoSEQ multiplex PCR, the TCRdb table keeps only in-frame clones and is missing some. Seen here are almost 65,000 clones, 70% to 90% observed once, and the top ten hold 4% to 6%. Sequencing was performed on PBMCs. The receptors derive from a human donor in good health. Some clones in this sample may be carry-over from other donors' samples.

The chain employs TRBV27 and TRBJ1-6; D uncertain. Germline CDR1 reads MNHEY; CDR2 reads SMNVEV (reference sequence). The CDR3 is 15 amino acids. V lost 6 bases, J lost 3 bases, and 12 bases lay in between. Here the CDR3 reads CASSATGFYNSPLHF. CDR3 nucleotides: TGTGCCAGCAGCGCGACGGGGTTCTATAATTCACCCCTCCACTTT.

The chain carries TRBV7-3 and TRBJ2-3, with 7 bases aligning to TRBD2. Germline CDR1 reads SGHTA; CDR2 reads FQGTGA. The CDR3 consists of 14 residues. The trim removed 5 bases at V and 4 bases at J, leaving 6 bases unmatched. The DNA for the CDR3 is TGTGCCAGCAGCCGGGGCGGGAGCGCAGATACGCAGTATTTT. Translation gives CASSRGGSADTQYF. The variable domain in full, with the rest retrieved from reference TRBV7-3 and TRBJ2-3, is GAGVSQTPSNKVTEKGKYVELRCDPISGHTALYWYRQSLGQGPEFLIYFQGTGAADDSGLPNDRFFAVRPEGSVSTLKIQRTERGDSAVYLCASSRGGSADTQYFGPGTRLTVL.

The rearrangement uses TRBV7-8 and TRBJ2-5; TRBD1 agrees at 8 bases. The CDR3 covers 17 residues. Trimming cost V 2 bases and J 2 bases; bases outside gene matches: 10. Germline V gene data show CDR1 as SGHVS and CDR2 as FQNEAQ. This chain's CDR3 is CASSLLGTGQIQETQYF. In DNA form, the CDR3 reads TGTGCCAGCAGCTTACTGGGGACAGGCCAAATTCAAGAGACCCAGTACTTC. The full variable domain, its missing parts supplied by reference TRBV7-8 and TRBJ2-5, is GAGVSQSPRYKVAKRGQDVALRCDPISGHVSLFWYQQALGQGPEFLTYFQNEAQLDKSGLPSDRFFAERPEGSVSTLKIQRTQQEDSAVYLCASSLLGTGQIQETQYFGPGTRLLVL.

This chain links TRBV5-4 with TRBJ2-5; D is perhaps TRBD1 (6 bases). The V end lost 5 bases, the J end lost 4 bases, and 15 bases lay between the germline ends. The CDR3 loop spans 14 amino acids. CDR1 and CDR2 from the germline V gene are SGHNT and YYREEE (reference sequence). The CDR3 nucleotides are TGTGCCAGCAGTCCTGGGGGCCGGTCAGAGACCCAGTACTTC. Encoded protein: CASSPGGRSETQYF.

The J gene is TRBJ1-1, the V gene TRBV7-9, with D perhaps matching TRBD1 (5 bases). CDR1 SEHNR and CDR2 FQNEAQ come from the germline V gene (reference sequence). The CDR3 spans 16 residues. Between the trimmed V and J ends, which lost 0 bases and 7 bases, there was a span of 18 bases. The CDR3 reads CASSLAVVQGGGEAFF. Written as DNA, the CDR3 is TGTGCCAGCAGCTTAGCGGTCGTGCAGGGAGGAGGTGAAGCTTTCTTT.

This chain connects TRBV27 to TRBJ1-5; 10 nucleotides match TRBD1. Trimming took 7 bases from V and 2 from J; bases not matched to a gene: 2. The CDR3 consists of 14 residues. The germline V gene encodes CDR1 MNHEY and CDR2 SMNVEV (reference sequence). The CDR3 reads CASKGTGGNQPQHF. The DNA of the CDR3 is TGTGCCAGCAAAGGGACAGGGGGCAATCAGCCCCAGCATTTT.

The chain has TRBV7-9 and TRBJ2-1, with 12 bases matching TRBD2. In germline, CDR1 is SEHNR, CDR2 FQNEAQ (reference sequence). With V trimmed by 6 bases and J by 7 bases, 13 bases remained unmatched. This CDR3 is built from 17 residues. The chain's CDR3 is CASRPRLAGDPWNEQFF. Here the CDR3 DNA reads TGTGCCAGCAGGCCCAGACTAGCGGGGGACCCCTGGAATGAGCAGTTCTTC. Using reference TRBV7-9 and TRBJ2-1 for the parts outside the CDR3, the full variable domain is DTGVSQNPRHKITKRGQNVTFRCDPISEHNRLYWYRQTLGQGPEFLTYFQNEAQLEKSRLLSDRFSAERPKGSFSTLEIQRTEQGDSAMYLCASRPRLAGDPWNEQFFGPGTRLTVL.

The sample holds one count of this clone. The chain is built from TRBV2 and TRBJ2-1, with D unclear. V lost 5 bases and J 6 bases, leaving 14 bases between the germline ends. Germline CDR1 reads SNHLY; CDR2 reads FYNNEI. This CDR3 is built from 14 residues. CDR3 in amino acids: CASSQWNWSNEQFF. The CDR3 region has the DNA TGTGCCAGCAGTCAGTGGAACTGGAGCAATGAGCAGTTCTTC.

The chain employs TRBV5-1 and TRBJ1-1; weak D call: TRBD1 (6 bases). V lost 4 bases and J 11 bases, leaving 27 bases between the germline ends. Germline CDR1 and CDR2: SGHRS and YFSETQ. The CDR3 extends over 16 amino acids. The CDR3, as DNA: TGCGCCAGCAGCATGGACAGTACTCTGAGGGCGAGTGTTGCTTTCTTT. Translating it yields CASSMDSTLRASVAFF.

This rearrangement joins TRBV19 to TRBJ2-3; D is possibly TRBD1 (6 bases). The V end lost 2 bases, the J end lost 5 bases, and 14 bases lay between the germline ends. CDR3 size: 15 residues. The germline V gene encodes CDR1 LNHDA and CDR2 SQIVND (reference sequence). DNA for the CDR3: TGTGCCAGTAGTATATCTTGGACAGCCGGAGATACGCAGTATTTT. It is translated as CASSISWTAGDTQYF.

The V gene is TRBV15, the J gene TRBJ1-4; the match to TRBD1 covers 10 bases. Germline-derived CDR1 and CDR2 are LNHNV and YYDKDF (reference sequence). With V trimmed by 3 bases and J by 2 bases, 0 bases remained unmatched. The CDR3 is 15 residues long. This chain's CDR3 is CATSRGQGTNEKLFF. DNA of the CDR3: TGTGCCACCAGCAGGGGACAGGGGACTAATGAAAAACTGTTTTTT.

J is TRBJ2-7 and V is TRBV4-3, with D maybe TRBD2 (6 bases). CDR1 is LGHNA, CDR2 YSLEER, per germline. Trimming shortened V by 1 base and J by 5 bases, and 15 bases separated the two germline ends. The CDR3 length is 15 residues. The CDR3 here is CASSQGSGWGDEQYF. Written as DNA, the CDR3 is TGCGCCAGCAGCCAAGGGAGCGGATGGGGGGACGAGCAGTACTTC.

The rearrangement uses TRBV29-1 and TRBJ2-7; the match to TRBD2 covers 8 bases. The length of the CDR3 is 13 residues. Germline V gene data show CDR1 as SQVTM and CDR2 as ANQGSEA. V trimming: 7 bases; J trimming: 7 bases; junction bases outside the gene matches: 12. Here the CDR3 DNA reads TGCAGCGCCGAAGACGGGGGGGCGCGTGAGCAGTACTTC. It specifies CSAEDGGAREQYF.

This rearrangement joins TRBV2 to TRBJ1-6; 7 bases match TRBD1. Germline CDR1 and CDR2: SNHLY and FYNNEI. J lost 9 bases, V lost 6 bases, and 8 bases had no gene match. CDR3 length: 14 residues. DNA for the CDR3: TGTGCCAGCAGATGGACAGGACAAGGTTCACCCCTCCACTTT. The encoded protein is CASRWTGQGSPLHF.

CDR3 DNA sequence: TGTGCCAGTAGGACTAGCGGGATAGAGACCCAGTACTTC. This encodes CASRTSGIETQYF. The V and J genes are TRBV6-5 and TRBJ2-5; 12 nucleotides line up with TRBD2. This CDR3 comprises 13 residues. V trimming: 9 bases; J trimming: 4 bases; junction bases outside the gene matches: 3. CDR1 and CDR2 from the germline V gene are MNHEY and SVGAGI.

The DNA of the CDR3 is TGTGCCAGCAGAAAAGGACAGAACAATGAGCAGTTCTTC. Amino acid sequence: CASRKGQNNEQFF. The chain is built from TRBV7-8 and TRBJ2-1, with a tentative D call TRBD1 (6 bases). CDR1 and CDR2 from the germline V gene are SGHVS and FQNEAQ. With 6 bases removed from V and 5 bases from J, the gap between germline ends came to 11 bases. This CDR3 has 13 amino acids.

The J gene is TRBJ2-3, the V gene TRBV10-3; D may be TRBD1 (6 bases). V was pared by 6 bases and J by 5 bases, with 9 bases between. CDR1 and CDR2 (germline): ENHRY, SYGVKD. This CDR3 is built from 12 residues. CDR3 in amino acids: CAISRGVDTQYF. In DNA form, the CDR3 reads TGTGCCATCAGCAGGGGTGTAGATACGCAGTATTTT.

The sample holds one count of this clone. The rearrangement links TRBV7-9 to TRBJ2-1; TRBD2 matches 9 bases. Germline loops: CDR1 SEHNR, CDR2 FQNEAQ (reference sequence). The CDR3 runs 13 residues. With 1 base clipped from V and 10 bases from J, the junction kept 2 bases outside the gene matches. This CDR3 is CASSLVAGDEQFF. For the CDR3, the DNA is TGTGCCAGCAGCTTAGTAGCGGGGGACGAGCAGTTCTTC. The variable domain in full, completed from reference TRBV7-9 and TRBJ2-1, reads DTGVSQNPRHKITKRGQNVTFRCDPISEHNRLYWYRQTLGQGPEFLTYFQNEAQLEKSRLLSDRFSAERPKGSFSTLEIQRTEQGDSAMYLCASSLVAGDEQFFGPGTRLTVL.

The chain recombines TRBV7-9 with TRBJ2-1; TRBD2 matches 8 bases. With 2 bases clipped from V and 7 bases from J, the junction kept 7 bases outside the gene matches. The CDR3 is 15 residues long. Per germline, CDR1 SEHNR and CDR2 FQNEAQ (reference sequence). CDR3 bases: TGTGCCAGCAGCTTAACCGGGAGGGGCGGGAATGAGCAGTTCTTC. This sequence encodes CASSLTGRGGNEQFF. The variable domain in full, with the rest retrieved from reference TRBV7-9 and TRBJ2-1, is DTGVSQNPRHKITKRGQNVTFRCDPISEHNRLYWYRQTLGQGPEFLTYFQNEAQLEKSRLLSDRFSAERPKGSFSTLEIQRTEQGDSAMYLCASSLTGRGGNEQFFGPGTRLTVL.

The CDR3 DNA sequence: TGTGCCAGCTCACCTCAGGGATTATCCTATAATTCACCCCTCCACTTT. Its protein product is CASSPQGLSYNSPLHF. The V call is TRBV18, the J call TRBJ1-6; TRBD1 might be the D (5 bases). The CDR3 runs to 16 residues. Germline V gene sequence: CDR1 KGHSH, CDR2 LQKENI. The V end was cut by 3 bases, the J end by 1 base, with 10 bases between. Based on the CDR3 plus reference TRBV18 and TRBJ1-6, the full variable domain is NAGVMQNPRHLVRRRGQEARLRCSPMKGHSHVYWYRQLPEEGLKFMVYLQKENIIDESGMPKERFSAEFPKEGPSILRIQQVVRGDSAAYFCASSPQGLSYNSPLHFGNGTRLTVT.

The chain links TRBV5-6 to TRBJ2-7, with D possibly being TRBD1 (5 bases). This CDR3 has 14 amino acids. Germline CDR1 and CDR2: SGHDT and YYEEEE. V was clipped by 4 bases and J by 2 bases, with 13 bases between them. Here the CDR3 DNA reads TGTGCCAGCAGCGATACTGGACACCCCTACGAGCAGTACTTC. Protein sequence: CASSDTGHPYEQYF. The full variable domain, its missing parts supplied by reference TRBV5-6 and TRBJ2-7, is DAGVTQSPTHLIKTRGQQVTLRCSPKSGHDTVSWYQQALGQGPQFIFQYYEEEERQRGNFPDRFSGHQFPNYSSELNVNALLLGDSALYLCASSDTGHPYEQYFGPGTRLTVT.

V is TRBV11-2 and J is TRBJ2-1; D may be TRBD1 (5 bases). Germline lookup yields CDR1 SGHAT and CDR2 FQNNGV. The CDR3 consists of 12 residues. V was pared by 2 bases and J by 8 bases, with 7 bases between. As DNA, the CDR3 is TGTGCCAGCAGCTTACAGGGCTATGAGCAGTTCTTC. Protein product: CASSLQGYEQFF.

V is TRBV5-1 and J is TRBJ2-3, with TRBD2 matching over 12 bases. Germline V gene lookup returns CDR1 SGHRS and CDR2 YFSETQ. This CDR3 is built from 16 residues. With 2 bases clipped from V and 3 bases from J, the junction kept 4 bases outside the gene matches. The CDR3 sequence is CASSFSSGGATDTQYF. CDR3 coding DNA: TGCGCCAGCAGCTTCTCTAGCGGGGGGGCGACAGATACGCAGTATTTT. Variable domain in full (rest from reference TRBV5-1 and TRBJ2-3): KAGVTQTPRYLIKTRGQQVTLSCSPISGHRSVSWYQQTPGQGLQFLFEYFSETQRNKGNFPGRFSGRQFSNSRSEMNVSTLELGDSALYLCASSFSSGGATDTQYFGPGTRLTVL.